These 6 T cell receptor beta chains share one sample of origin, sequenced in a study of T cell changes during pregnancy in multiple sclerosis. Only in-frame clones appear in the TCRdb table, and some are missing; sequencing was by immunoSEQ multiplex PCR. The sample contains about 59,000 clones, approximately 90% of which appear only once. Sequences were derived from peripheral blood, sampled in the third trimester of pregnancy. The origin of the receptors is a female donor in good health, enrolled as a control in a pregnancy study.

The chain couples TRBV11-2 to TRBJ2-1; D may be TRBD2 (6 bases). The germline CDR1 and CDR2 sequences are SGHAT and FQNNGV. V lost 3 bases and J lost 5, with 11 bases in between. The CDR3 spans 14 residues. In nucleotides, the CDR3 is TGTGCCAGCAGCTTTGAGGGACTGAACAATGAGCAGTTCTTC. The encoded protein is CASSFEGLNNEQFF.

The CDR3 DNA follows: TGTGCCAGCACCGACAGGGGGAACACCGGGGAGCTGTTTTTT. Translating it yields CASTDRGNTGELFF. The chain has TRBV11-3 and TRBJ2-2; 8 nucleotides match TRBD1. This CDR3 has 14 amino acids. Trimming took 7 bases from V and 1 from J; bases not matched to a gene: 2. Germline CDR1 SGHNT, CDR2 YENEEA.

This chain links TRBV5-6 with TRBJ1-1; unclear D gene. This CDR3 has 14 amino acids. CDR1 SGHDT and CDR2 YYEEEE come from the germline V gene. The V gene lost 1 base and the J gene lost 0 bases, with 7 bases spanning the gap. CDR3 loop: CASSLYSMNTEAFF. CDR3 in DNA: TGTGCCAGCAGCTTGTACAGCATGAACACTGAAGCTTTCTTT.

The CDR3 here is CASSLSLGRETQYF. The CDR3 nucleotides are TGTGCCAGCAGCTTAAGTTTGGGGAGAGAGACCCAGTACTTC. This chain connects TRBV11-2 to TRBJ2-5, with a tentative D call TRBD2 (5 bases). Looked up from germline, CDR1 is SGHAT and CDR2 is FQNNGV. This CDR3 contains 14 residues. Trimming shortened V by 2 bases and J by 4 bases, and 11 bases separated the two germline ends.

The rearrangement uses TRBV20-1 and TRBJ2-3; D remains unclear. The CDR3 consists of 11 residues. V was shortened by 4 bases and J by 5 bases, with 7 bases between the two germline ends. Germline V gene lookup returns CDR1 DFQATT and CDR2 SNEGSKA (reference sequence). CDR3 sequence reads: CSANLVDTQYF. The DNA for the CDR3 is TGCAGTGCTAACTTAGTAGATACGCAGTATTTT.

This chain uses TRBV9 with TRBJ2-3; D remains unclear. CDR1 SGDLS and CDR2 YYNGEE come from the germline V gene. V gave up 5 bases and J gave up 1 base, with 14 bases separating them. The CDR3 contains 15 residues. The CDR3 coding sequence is TGTGCCAGCAGTACCGCTAGAGCCCGCACAGATACGCAGTATTTT. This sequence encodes CASSTARARTDTQYF.